A single sample gave rise to the 8 T cell receptor beta chains below, sequenced in a study of T cell responses to AZD1222 COVID-19 vaccine. The table came from immunoSEQ multiplex PCR; TCRdb's copy has only in-frame clones and leaves some out. The sample has approximately 110,000 clones; about 90% are singletons. The source material was peripheral blood, sampled 28 days after the second AZD1222 dose. The origin of the receptors is an adult who received the AZD1222 COVID-19 vaccine.

J is TRBJ2-1 and V is TRBV11-2; 8 nucleotides line up with TRBD2. The CDR3 runs 15 residues. Germline V gives CDR1 SGHAT, CDR2 FQNNGV. With 1 base clipped from V and 10 bases from J, the junction kept 9 bases outside the gene matches. The CDR3 region is CASSLGAGGREEQFF. For the CDR3, the DNA is TGTGCCAGCAGCTTAGGCGCGGGGGGCAGGGAGGAGCAGTTCTTC.

This CDR3 is CASSEFRDGGSYEQYF. CDR3 coding DNA: TGTGCCAGCAGTGAGTTCCGGGACGGAGGTTCCTACGAGCAGTACTTC. The V gene is TRBV6-1, the J gene TRBJ2-7; D is tentatively TRBD1 or TRBD2 (5 bases each). Germline V gene sequence: CDR1 MNHNS, CDR2 SASEGT. Trimming took 3 bases from V and 1 from J, leaving 16 bases between them. The CDR3 runs to 16 residues.

The V and J genes are TRBV4-1 and TRBJ1-6; maybe TRBD1 (5 bases). The CDR3 runs 16 residues. The V end was cut by 1 base, the J end by 9 bases, with 16 bases between. Looked up from germline, CDR1 is MGHRA and CDR2 is YSYEKL. The chain's CDR3 is CASSQVLAAGTSPLHF. CDR3 in DNA: TGCGCCAGCAGCCAAGTATTGGCCGCGGGGACTTCACCCCTCCACTTT.

J is TRBJ2-7 and V is TRBV27; no firm D call. CDR3 length: 13 residues. V lost 2 bases, J lost 7 bases, and 12 bases lay in between. Germline CDR1 MNHEY, CDR2 SMNVEV (reference sequence). CDR3 nucleotides: TGTGCCAGCAGTTTAAGCGCAGTGAGGGAGCAGTACTTC. As protein: CASSLSAVREQYF.

The V call is TRBV5-4, the J call TRBJ2-4, with TRBD1 matching over 9 bases. Trimming cost V 0 bases and J 8 bases; bases outside gene matches: 6. The CDR3 runs 15 residues. The germline gives CDR1 SGHNT, CDR2 YYREEE (reference sequence). The chain's CDR3 is CASSLDPQGADIQYF. Written as DNA, the CDR3 is TGTGCCAGCAGCTTGGACCCACAGGGGGCGGACATTCAGTACTTC.

This chain uses TRBV28 with TRBJ2-1, with D tentatively TRBD2 (5 bases). Germline values: CDR1 MDHEN, CDR2 SYDVKM. V was cut by 5 bases and J by 8 bases, with 19 bases left in between. The CDR3 spans 15 residues. The CDR3 DNA sequence: TGTGCCAGCAGTCCGAGTATTCAGAGGCGGGATGAGCAGTTCTTC. Residues: CASSPSIQRRDEQFF.

V and J are TRBV28 and TRBJ2-2; 7 bases are shared with TRBD1. Unmatched junction bases numbered 10, after V lost 6 bases and J lost 0 bases. The length of the CDR3 is 17 residues. CDR1 MDHEN and CDR2 SYDVKM come from the germline V gene. The CDR3 protein is CASRLGTGTANTGELFF. In DNA form, the CDR3 reads TGTGCCAGCAGATTGGGGACCGGGACAGCGAACACCGGGGAGCTGTTTTTT.

The chain uses TRBV27 and TRBJ2-2; D perhaps matches TRBD2 (6 bases). CDR1 and CDR2 from the germline V gene are MNHEY and SMNVEV (reference sequence). This CDR3 has 17 amino acids. Deletions cut 8 bases from V and 2 bases from J, with 21 bases between. CDR3 protein: CASLSSRGGINTGELFF. For the CDR3, the DNA is TGTGCCAGCCTATCGTCCCGGGGCGGGATTAACACCGGGGAGCTGTTTTTT.